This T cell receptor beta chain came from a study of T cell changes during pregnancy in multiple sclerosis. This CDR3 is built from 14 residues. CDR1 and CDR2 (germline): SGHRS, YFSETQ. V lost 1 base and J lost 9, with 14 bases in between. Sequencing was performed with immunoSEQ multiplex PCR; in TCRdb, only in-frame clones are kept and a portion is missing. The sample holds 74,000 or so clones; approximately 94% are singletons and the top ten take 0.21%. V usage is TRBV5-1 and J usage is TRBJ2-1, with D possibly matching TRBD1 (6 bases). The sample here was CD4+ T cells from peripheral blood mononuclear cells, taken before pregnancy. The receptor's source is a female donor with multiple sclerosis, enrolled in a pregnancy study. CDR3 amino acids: CASSLSQGRFEQFF. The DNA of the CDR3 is TGCGCCAGCAGCTTGAGTCAGGGGAGATTTGAGCAGTTCTTC.